This T cell receptor (beta chain) was captured by sequencing in a study of cytomegalovirus exposure and HLA in healthy donors. Background on the study: The 100 million to 140 million unique TCR beta sequences, from roughly 180 million T cells, were found by an earlier analysis.

V gave up 3 bases and J gave up 1 base, with 15 bases separating them. This CDR3 spans 15 amino acids. The germline CDR1 and CDR2 sequences are SQVTM and ANQGSEA. PCR was performed using 60 Vbeta and 13 Jbeta primers. Method: immunoSEQ multiplex PCR; TCRdb's copy keeps in-frame clones and lacks some. The repertoire holds 210,000 or so clones, with more than 75% as singletons. All donors participated as healthy donors of bone marrow. The V call is TRBV29-1, the J call TRBJ1-1, with TRBD1 as a possible D gene (6 bases). This TCR derives from a man aged 30 to 45 in good health and CMV-seronegative. Sequencing used PBMCs. The CDR3 sequence: CSVEARGPKNTEAFF. DNA for the CDR3: TGCAGCGTTGAGGCCAGGGGCCCAAAGAACACTGAAGCTTTCTTT.